These 26 T cell receptor beta chains were sequenced from one sample in a study of blood T cell repertoires in COVID-19. Profiled with immunoSEQ multiplex PCR; TCRdb holds only in-frame clones, not every one. The sample records 150,000 to 200,000 clones, roughly 91% being singletons. What was sequenced was peripheral blood. The receptors shown here come from a human donor in a cohort sampled during active COVID-19.

The chain is built from TRBV11-2 and TRBJ2-1; 8 positions match TRBD2. This CDR3 is built from 15 residues. The germline CDR1 and CDR2 sequences are SGHAT and FQNNGV. The V segment lost 5 bases and the J segment 8 bases; nucleotides outside the gene matches: 11. The CDR3 here is CASSPSAGEGYEQFF. As DNA, the CDR3 is TGTGCCAGCAGCCCTTCAGCGGGAGAGGGATATGAGCAGTTCTTC.

V is TRBV7-2 and J is TRBJ2-2; unclear D gene. Per the germline V gene, CDR1 is SGHTA and CDR2 is FQGNSA. The CDR3 is 17 residues long. V lost 5 bases, J lost 4 bases, and 20 bases lay in between. The CDR3 DNA reads as TGTGCCAGCAGCCCCTCAGAGGCCCACAAAACCACCGGGGAGCTGTTTTTT. Translating gives CASSPSEAHKTTGELFF.

The chain joins TRBV28 to TRBJ1-6, with TRBD1 identical over 8 bases. Germline loops: CDR1 MDHEN, CDR2 SYDVKM. This CDR3 has 18 amino acids. V was clipped by 5 bases and J by 11 bases; unmatched bases: 20. The CDR3, as DNA: TGTGCCAGCAGTCCCCGGACAGGGAAAGTCTTGAGTAACCCACCCCTCCACTTT. Translated: CASSPRTGKVLSNPPLHF.

The chain is built from TRBV10-3 and TRBJ1-6; 11 bases align to TRBD1. J lost 9 bases, V lost 6 bases, and 4 bases had no gene match. Germline values: CDR1 ENHRY, CDR2 SYGVKD. CDR3 size: 14 residues. The CDR3 DNA follows: TGTGCCATCAGGGACAGGGGGCTCGGTTCACCCCTCCACTTT. It is translated as CAIRDRGLGSPLHF.

This clone was counted a few times. This chain uses TRBV5-1 with TRBJ2-6; 8 nucleotides align to TRBD1. Germline values: CDR1 SGHRS, CDR2 YFSETQ. The CDR3 loop spans 21 amino acids. Germline trimming cut 0 bases from V and 0 bases from J; bases unmatched to any gene: 14. CDR3 residues: CASSLATGTGLGSSGANVLTF. As DNA, the CDR3 is TGCGCCAGCAGCTTGGCTACCGGGACAGGCCTTGGGTCCTCTGGGGCCAACGTCCTGACTTTC.

J is TRBJ2-3 and V is TRBV27, with D tentatively TRBD1 (5 bases). The CDR3 runs 16 residues. From germline, CDR1 is MNHEY and CDR2 SMNVEV (reference sequence). Trimming pared 5 bases from V and 4 bases from J, leaving 19 bases between. The CDR3 reads CASSPRSQGRPDTQYF. CDR3 bases: TGTGCCAGCAGTCCACGGAGTCAGGGTCGCCCAGATACGCAGTATTTT.

The genes are TRBV7-2 and TRBJ2-5; the match to TRBD1 covers 11 bases. The ends lost 5 bases at V and 4 bases at J; junction bases unmatched: 3. The CDR3 totals 14 residues. Germline CDR1 and CDR2: SGHTA and FQGNSA. The CDR3 DNA reads TGTGCCAGCAGCCGGACAGGGGGCCGAGAGACCCAGTACTTC. As protein: CASSRTGGRETQYF.

This clone was found a few times. The chain couples TRBV6-2 or TRBV6-3 to TRBJ2-7; 9 positions agree with TRBD2. Unmatched junction bases numbered 22, after V lost 6 bases and J lost 4 bases. The CDR3 has 19 residues. Germline CDR1 reads MNHEY; CDR2 reads SVGEGT. The CDR3 reads CASSRSHGMSGRNGYEQYF. In nucleotides, the CDR3 is TGTGCCAGCAGCCGCTCTCACGGTATGAGCGGGAGGAATGGTTACGAGCAGTACTTC.

V gene TRBV23-1 combines with J gene TRBJ1-1; D gene uncertain. TRBV23-1 is an open reading frame, and its role is uncertain. The CDR3 is 16 amino acids. The V and J ends lost 3 bases and 4 bases respectively, with 18 bases between them. CDR3 nucleotide sequence: TGCGCCAGCAGTCACCCCAAGGTCTTAAGGAGCACTGAAGCTTTCTTT. This translates into CASSHPKVLRSTEAFF.

For the CDR3, the DNA is TGTGCTAGTGGTTTGGGGCCCAATTCACCCCTCCACTTT. Residues: CASGLGPNSPLHF. The genes are TRBV12-5 and TRBJ1-6; D is unresolved. The germline V gene encodes CDR1 LGHNT and CDR2 FRNRAP. Deletions cut 1 base from V and 7 bases from J, with 5 bases between. CDR3 size: 13 residues. The whole variable domain, remainder taken from reference TRBV12-5 and TRBJ1-6, is DARVTQTPRHKVTEMGQEVTMRCQPILGHNTVFWYRQTMMQGLELLAYFRNRAPLDDSGMPKDRFSAEMPDATLATLKIQPSEPRDSAVYFCASGLGPNSPLHFGNGTRLTVT.

The rearrangement uses TRBV30 and TRBJ2-1; 9 nucleotides line up with TRBD2. CDR3 size: 14 residues. With 4 bases clipped from V and 8 bases from J, the junction kept 9 bases outside the gene matches. Germline lookup yields CDR1 GTSNPN and CDR2 SVGIG (reference sequence). CDR3 bases: TGTGCCTGGAATGGGGCTAGCGGGAACTATGAGCAGTTCTTC. Protein sequence: CAWNGASGNYEQFF.

The genes are TRBV5-1 and TRBJ2-7, with TRBD1 matching 8 bases. The germline CDR1 and CDR2 sequences are SGHRS and YFSETQ. CDR3 length: 15 amino acids. V lost 2 bases to trimming and J lost 7 bases; unmatched junction nucleotides: 11. CDR3 in amino acids: CASSFGRQGAWEQYF. The CDR3 region has the DNA TGCGCCAGCAGCTTCGGTAGGCAGGGGGCGTGGGAGCAGTACTTC.

The rearrangement joins TRBV4-1 to TRBJ2-3; the match to TRBD2 covers 10 bases. V was pared by 0 bases and J by 4 bases, with 4 bases of the junction left unmatched. The CDR3 is 16 amino acids. From germline, CDR1 is MGHRA and CDR2 YSYEKL. The CDR3 region is CASSQETSGHADTQYF. CDR3 bases: TGCGCCAGCAGCCAAGAGACTAGCGGGCATGCAGATACGCAGTATTTT.

The J gene is TRBJ1-1, the V gene TRBV5-1; tentative D call: TRBD1 (5 bases). The CDR3 is 15 amino acids. Germline V gene data show CDR1 as SGHRS and CDR2 as YFSETQ. V lost 2 bases and J 1 base, leaving 12 bases between the germline ends. Here the CDR3 DNA reads TGCGCCAGCAGCTTTCGGGGGGACGGGAACACTGAAGCTTTCTTT. Its protein is CASSFRGDGNTEAFF.

This chain uses TRBV20-1 with TRBJ2-7, with 7 nucleotides matching TRBD1. Per the germline V gene, CDR1 is DFQATT and CDR2 is SNEGSKA (reference sequence). V shed 3 bases and J 6 bases; nucleotides not matched to a gene: 14. The CDR3 has 15 amino acids. This CDR3 reads CSASNLDRKGFEQYF. Written as DNA, the CDR3 is TGCAGTGCTAGTAATCTGGACAGGAAGGGTTTCGAGCAGTACTTC.

This sequence joins TRBV5-8 and TRBJ1-2, with 7 bases lining up with TRBD1. The CDR3 runs 15 residues. Losses at the gene ends were 2 bases for V and 2 bases for J; bases not matched to a gene: 6. Per the germline V gene, CDR1 is SGHTS and CDR2 is YDEGEE. This CDR3 is CASSFWTGVNYGYTF. The CDR3 DNA is TGTGCCAGCAGCTTTTGGACAGGAGTGAACTATGGCTACACCTTC.

The chain combines TRBV2 with TRBJ2-2, with D maybe TRBD2 (5 bases). Germline V gene data show CDR1 as SNHLY and CDR2 as FYNNEI. The CDR3 totals 14 residues. V lost 6 bases and J 5 bases, leaving 13 bases between the germline ends. In DNA form, the CDR3 reads TGTGCCAGCAGGCGGGCGGAAGAGACCGGGGAGCTGTTTTTT. This gives the protein CASRRAEETGELFF.

This clone occurred once. The rearrangement links TRBV7-8 to TRBJ2-7, with 9 bases matching TRBD2. CDR1 and CDR2 (germline): SGHVS, FQNEAQ. V was pared by 1 base and J by 0 bases, with 7 bases of the junction left unmatched. The CDR3 sequence is 17 residues long. This CDR3 reads CASSLGLAGAYSYEQYF. CDR3 sequence (DNA): TGTGCCAGCAGCTTAGGATTAGCGGGGGCGTACTCCTACGAGCAGTACTTC.

This clone was seen a single time. This rearrangement joins TRBV7-2 to TRBJ1-2, with 9 bases aligning to TRBD1. The CDR3 extends over 13 amino acids. After removal of 7 bases from V and 4 bases from J, the junction contained 4 bases not matched to a gene. Per the germline V gene, CDR1 is SGHTA and CDR2 is FQGNSA. The CDR3 is CASTRDRAYGYTF. The CDR3 DNA sequence: TGTGCCAGCACCCGGGACAGGGCCTATGGCTACACCTTC.

The V gene is TRBV12-3 or TRBV12-4, the J gene TRBJ1-1; no reliable D call. V lost 6 bases to trimming and J lost 0 bases, with 5 bases between them. This CDR3 is 12 amino acids long. CDR3 amino acids: CASSKLNTEAFF. The CDR3 bases are TGTGCCAGCAGCAAATTGAACACTGAAGCTTTCTTT.

V gene TRBV19 combines with J gene TRBJ1-5, with a possible D match to TRBD1 (5 bases). The CDR3 runs 18 residues. Germline lookup yields CDR1 LNHDA and CDR2 SQIVND (reference sequence). Trimming left V 6 bases short and J 2 bases short, with 23 bases between. CDR3 coding DNA: TGTGCCAGTAGCCCTGTGTCTCAGGGTGTGAAAGGCAATCAGCCCCAGCATTTT. It yields the protein CASSPVSQGVKGNQPQHF. Filled out from reference TRBV19 and TRBJ1-5, the complete variable domain reads DGGITQSPKYLFRKEGQNVTLSCEQNLNHDAMYWYRQDPGQGLRLIYYSQIVNDFQKGDIAEGYSVSREKKESFPLTVTSAQKNPTAFYLCASSPVSQGVKGNQPQHFGDGTRLSIL.

Comments on this clone: At one of its ends the junction is not consistent with the germline gene, which may arise from a read error. The chain is built from TRBV28 and TRBJ2-7, with a weak D call TRBD1 (5 bases). Germline V gene lookup returns CDR1 MDHEN and CDR2 SYDVKM. The CDR3 consists of 11 residues. The CDR3 reads CASSSRQSGSF. The CDR3 bases are TGTGCCAGCAGTTCCCGCCAATCAGGGTCTTTC.

The rearrangement links TRBV6-4 to TRBJ2-3; tentative D call: TRBD2 (5 bases). The CDR3 length is 14 residues. With 4 bases removed from V and 4 bases from J, the gap between germline ends came to 12 bases. Per germline, CDR1 MRHNA and CDR2 SNTAGT. The CDR3 sequence is CASSALAGADTQYF. CDR3 sequence (DNA): TGTGCCAGCAGTGCTCTAGCTGGGGCAGATACGCAGTATTTT.

The V call is TRBV5-6, the J call TRBJ2-3; 7 bases agree with TRBD2. The germline CDR1 and CDR2 sequences are SGHDT and YYEEEE. Germline trimming cut 0 bases from V and 1 base from J; bases unmatched to any gene: 8. The CDR3 sequence is 17 residues long. CDR3 residues: CASSLDLRAGGTDTQYF. The CDR3 coding sequence is TGTGCCAGCAGCTTGGATCTACGTGCGGGAGGCACAGATACGCAGTATTTT.

The CDR3 DNA is TGTGCCAGTATGAGATCCGGCGGCGGATCCTACGAGCAGTACTTC. This sequence encodes CASMRSGGGSYEQYF. This chain links TRBV19 with TRBJ2-7; the D is unclear. Trimming left V 7 bases short and J 1 base short, with 17 bases between. This CDR3 is built from 15 residues. In germline, CDR1 is LNHDA, CDR2 SQIVND (reference sequence). Supplemented by reference TRBV19 and TRBJ2-7, the full variable domain reads DGGITQSPKYLFRKEGQNVTLSCEQNLNHDAMYWYRQDPGQGLRLIYYSQIVNDFQKGDIAEGYSVSREKKESFPLTVTSAQKNPTAFYLCASMRSGGGSYEQYFGPGTRLTVT.

This clone occurred a few times. J is TRBJ2-5 and V is TRBV29-1; 7 positions agree with TRBD2. This CDR3 contains 15 residues. Germline loops: CDR1 SQVTM, CDR2 ANQGSEA. The V gene end was trimmed by 4 bases and the J gene end by 5 bases; junction bases not matched to a gene: 13. CDR3 amino acids: CSVAPHLRRGETQYF. CDR3 DNA sequence: TGCAGCGTTGCCCCACACCTCCGGCGGGGGGAGACCCAGTACTTC.